These T cell receptor beta chains were read from a single sample in a study of blood T cell repertoires in COVID-19. The repertoire was sequenced with immunoSEQ multiplex PCR; TCRdb's copy has only in-frame clones and lacks some. The repertoire has over 70,000 clones, around nine tenths of them found once; the top ten carry over 8.5%. The sample comprised peripheral blood. These receptors were taken from a man of 80 years or more with acute or convalescent COVID-19. CDR3s include the opening cysteine and the closing phenylalanine or tryptophan. A D gene is named only where the DNA matches it firmly. Rows give clone size only sometimes, using once, few, many, or a class for an expanded clone.

J gene: TRBJ1-5; clone size: .; D gene: .; V gene: TRBV12-5; CDR3 DNA: TGTGCTAGTGGTCCCGGCGGGACGGCAGTGAATCAGCCCCAGCATTTT; CDR3 protein: CASGPGGTAVNQPQHF
J gene: TRBJ2-5; clone size: once; D gene: .; V gene: TRBV28; CDR3 DNA: TGTGCCAGCAGTTTAGCAGGGTTGGAGACCCAGTACTTC; CDR3 protein: CASSLAGLETQYF
J gene: TRBJ1-5; clone size: .; D gene: .; V gene: TRBV6-5; CDR3 DNA: TGTGCCAGCAGGCTTGAGGGTGATCAGCCCCAGCATTTT; CDR3 protein: CASRLEGDQPQHF
J gene: TRBJ1-4; clone size: .; D gene: .; V gene: TRBV5-6; CDR3 DNA: TGTGCCAGCAGCCCCAGGACAGTGCGAAATGAAAAACTGTTTTTT; CDR3 protein: CASSPRTVRNEKLFF
J gene: TRBJ2-5; clone size: once; D gene: .; V gene: TRBV5-4; CDR3 DNA: TGTGCCAGCAGCTTGGCGGGTTCTCAAGAGACCCAGTACTTC; CDR3 protein: CASSLAGSQETQYF
J gene: TRBJ1-1; clone size: .; D gene: .; V gene: TRBV5-5; CDR3 DNA: TGTGCCAGCAGCTTGGTAGGGGCTGGTAGCACTGAAGCTTTCTTT; CDR3 protein: CASSLVGAGSTEAFF
J gene: TRBJ1-2; clone size: .; D gene: .; V gene: TRBV9; CDR3 DNA: TGTGCCAGCAGCGCACCTAAGGCGGGGCAGGTCTATGGCTACACCTTC; CDR3 protein: CASSAPKAGQVYGYTF
J gene: TRBJ1-5; clone size: .; D gene: TRBD1; V gene: TRBV4-3; CDR3 DNA: TGCGCCAGCAGCCTCGGGACAGTGGGCAATCAGCCCCAGCATTTT; CDR3 protein: CASSLGTVGNQPQHF
J gene: TRBJ1-1; clone size: few; D gene: TRBD1; V gene: TRBV29-1; CDR3 DNA: TGCAGCGTTCGGACAGGGCTTGAGGCTTTCTTT; CDR3 protein: CSVRTGLEAFF
J gene: TRBJ1-2; clone size: .; D gene: .; V gene: TRBV30; CDR3 DNA: TGTGCCTGGAGTGTGGGCAGGGCGGGGTATGGCTACACCTTC; CDR3 protein: CAWSVGRAGYGYTF
J gene: TRBJ2-1; clone size: .; D gene: .; V gene: TRBV20-1; CDR3 DNA: TGCAGTGCTAGTCCTAGCAATGAGCAGTTCTTC; CDR3 protein: CSASPSNEQFF
J gene: TRBJ1-5; clone size: .; D gene: .; V gene: TRBV6-2/TRBV6-3; CDR3 DNA: TGTGCCAGCAGTTACATAAGCAATCAGCCCCAGCATTTT; CDR3 protein: CASSYISNQPQHF
J gene: TRBJ2-7; clone size: .; D gene: TRBD2; V gene: TRBV6-5; CDR3 DNA: TGTGCCAGCAGTCCAGCAAGCGGGGTCGCCTACGAGCAGTACTTC; CDR3 protein: CASSPASGVAYEQYF
J gene: TRBJ1-1; clone size: few; D gene: .; V gene: TRBV2; CDR3 DNA: TGTGCCAGGCGGTCGCAGGGTGACACTGAAGCTTTCTTT; CDR3 protein: CARRSQGDTEAFF
J gene: TRBJ1-3; clone size: .; D gene: .; V gene: TRBV19; CDR3 DNA: TGTGCCAGTACAGGCCTCAGGGGCCCCTATGCCGGAAACACCATATATTTT; CDR3 protein: CASTGLRGPYAGNTIYF
J gene: TRBJ1-6; clone size: .; D gene: .; V gene: TRBV6-1; CDR3 DNA: TGTGCCAGCAGTGAAAGGGGACAATTTTCATCCTATAATTCACCCCTCCACTTT; CDR3 protein: CASSERGQFSSYNSPLHF
J gene: TRBJ2-1; clone size: .; D gene: TRBD1; V gene: TRBV9; CDR3 DNA: TGTGCCAGCAGCGCAACGGACAGGGACAATGAGCAGTTCTTC; CDR3 protein: CASSATDRDNEQFF
J gene: TRBJ2-3; clone size: .; D gene: TRBD2; V gene: TRBV7-8; CDR3 DNA: TGTGCCAGCAGCCCCCGGACTAGCGGGACCTACACAGATACGCAGTATTTT; CDR3 protein: CASSPRTSGTYTDTQYF
J gene: TRBJ2-2; clone size: .; D gene: .; V gene: TRBV27; CDR3 DNA: TGTGCCAGCAGTCTCACAGGGTCCCACACCGGGGAGCTGTTTTTT; CDR3 protein: CASSLTGSHTGELFF
J gene: TRBJ1-6; clone size: .; D gene: .; V gene: TRBV19; CDR3 DNA: TGTGCCAGTACGCGGGGACTGGAGTCACCCCTCCACTTT; CDR3 protein: CASTRGLESPLHF
J gene: TRBJ1-1; clone size: .; D gene: .; V gene: TRBV3-1/TRBV3-2; CDR3 DNA: TGTGCCAGCACATCATTGTCTGAAGCTTTCTTT; CDR3 protein: CASTSLSEAFF
J gene: TRBJ2-3; clone size: .; D gene: .; V gene: TRBV7-3; CDR3 DNA: TGTGCCAGCAGCCGAGCTACCGGTAGCACAGATACGCAGTATTTT; CDR3 protein: CASSRATGSTDTQYF
J gene: TRBJ1-1; clone size: .; D gene: .; V gene: TRBV18; CDR3 DNA: TGTGCCAGCTCACCTTTAAGCGGGGGCCGGACTGAAGCTTTCTTT; CDR3 protein: CASSPLSGGRTEAFF
J gene: TRBJ1-6; clone size: .; D gene: TRBD1; V gene: TRBV3-1/TRBV3-2; CDR3 DNA: TGTGCCAGCAGCCAAGAGGGGGACAGGGGATGGAATTCACCCCTCCACTTT; CDR3 protein: CASSQEGDRGWNSPLHF
J gene: TRBJ1-3; clone size: few; D gene: TRBD1; V gene: TRBV2; CDR3 DNA: TGTGCCAGCAAGGGGACAGGGGCAGGAAACACCATATATTTT; CDR3 protein: CASKGTGAGNTIYF
J gene: TRBJ2-7; clone size: .; D gene: .; V gene: TRBV6-6; CDR3 DNA: TGTGCCAGCAGTTACTCAGTAGTCTACGAGCAGTACTTC; CDR3 protein: CASSYSVVYEQYF
J gene: TRBJ2-1; clone size: .; D gene: .; V gene: TRBV12-3/TRBV12-4; CDR3 DNA: TGTGCCAGCAGCCCAGAGGCAAATGAGCAGTTCTTC; CDR3 protein: CASSPEANEQFF
J gene: TRBJ2-3; clone size: .; D gene: .; V gene: TRBV3-1/TRBV3-2; CDR3 DNA: TGTGCCAGCAGCCAGTCCAGGGATACGCAGTATTTT; CDR3 protein: CASSQSRDTQYF
J gene: TRBJ2-5; clone size: .; D gene: TRBD1; V gene: TRBV30; CDR3 DNA: TGTGCCTGGAGTAGGCAGGGGGTTGTAGAGACCCAGTACTTC; CDR3 protein: CAWSRQGVVETQYF
J gene: TRBJ1-2; clone size: .; D gene: .; V gene: TRBV2; CDR3 DNA: TGTGCCAGCAGTGGGGGCAGAGGCTATGGCTACACCTTC; CDR3 protein: CASSGGRGYGYTF
J gene: TRBJ2-7; clone size: .; D gene: TRBD2; V gene: TRBV5-1; CDR3 DNA: TGCGCCAGCAGCCCCGGGACTAGCGGCCTGACCTACGAGCAGTACTTC; CDR3 protein: CASSPGTSGLTYEQYF
J gene: TRBJ2-7; clone size: .; D gene: TRBD2; V gene: TRBV28; CDR3 DNA: TGTGCCAGCAGTCCGAACGGGGGGGGTCTGGGCGAGCAGTACTTC; CDR3 protein: CASSPNGGGLGEQYF
J gene: TRBJ1-2; clone size: .; D gene: .; V gene: TRBV7-9; CDR3 DNA: TGTGCCAGCAGCTTGGCAGGCCTCGGCTACACCTTC; CDR3 protein: CASSLAGLGYTF
J gene: TRBJ2-3; clone size: .; D gene: .; V gene: TRBV6-2/TRBV6-3; CDR3 DNA: TGTGCCAGCAGTTACGTCTACACAGATACGCAGTATTTT; CDR3 protein: CASSYVYTDTQYF
J gene: TRBJ2-3; clone size: .; D gene: TRBD2; V gene: TRBV7-2; CDR3 DNA: TGTGCCAGCAGCTTAGGGGGGACTAGCGCGAAGTATTTT; CDR3 protein: CASSLGGTSAKYF
J gene: TRBJ2-1; clone size: .; D gene: TRBD2; V gene: TRBV5-1; CDR3 DNA: TGCGCCAGCAGCTTGGCCACGCGGGGGGCCTGGAATGAGCAGTTCTTC; CDR3 protein: CASSLATRGAWNEQFF
J gene: TRBJ2-7; clone size: once; D gene: TRBD2; V gene: TRBV30; CDR3 DNA: TGTGCCTGGGAGCGGGAGGGCCGCTACGAGCAGTACTTC; CDR3 protein: CAWEREGRYEQYF
J gene: TRBJ1-1; clone size: .; D gene: TRBD1; V gene: TRBV5-5; CDR3 DNA: TGTGCCGGAAACAGGGGGATGAACACTGAAGCTTTCTTT; CDR3 protein: CAGNRGMNTEAFF
J gene: TRBJ2-7; clone size: once; D gene: TRBD2; V gene: TRBV3-1/TRBV3-2; CDR3 DNA: TGTGCCAGCAGCCAGCGGGAGGGCATGGGGGAGCAGTACTTC; CDR3 protein: CASSQREGMGEQYF
J gene: TRBJ1-1; clone size: .; D gene: .; V gene: TRBV18; CDR3 DNA: TGTGCCAGCTCACCGGGGCAGGGGTGGGCTGAAGCTTTCTTT; CDR3 protein: CASSPGQGWAEAFF
J gene: TRBJ1-5; clone size: .; D gene: .; V gene: TRBV6-1; CDR3 DNA: TGTGCCAGCAGTGAAGCGCTACGTCAGCCCCAGCATTTT; CDR3 protein: CASSEALRQPQHF
J gene: TRBJ1-2; clone size: .; D gene: .; V gene: TRBV12-3/TRBV12-4; CDR3 DNA: TGTGCCAGCGCCGCGGGACGGGAGTACACCTTC; CDR3 protein: CASAAGREYTF
J gene: TRBJ1-3; clone size: .; D gene: .; V gene: TRBV18; CDR3 DNA: TGTGCCAGCTCACCGTCAACAGGGACTGGAAACACCATATATTTT; CDR3 protein: CASSPSTGTGNTIYF
J gene: TRBJ1-2; clone size: .; D gene: TRBD1; V gene: TRBV7-2; CDR3 DNA: TGTGCCAGCAGCTTATATGGGCAGGGGGCGGATGGCTACACCTTC; CDR3 protein: CASSLYGQGADGYTF
J gene: TRBJ1-5; clone size: .; D gene: .; V gene: TRBV3-1/TRBV3-2; CDR3 DNA: TGTGCCAGCAGCCAAGTAGGGGATCAGCCCCAGCATTTT; CDR3 protein: CASSQVGDQPQHF
J gene: TRBJ2-1; clone size: few; D gene: TRBD1; V gene: TRBV7-3; CDR3 DNA: TGTGCCAGCAGCCCTCAGGGGACAGGGGGCGCGAATGAGCAGTTCTTC; CDR3 protein: CASSPQGTGGANEQFF
J gene: TRBJ2-1; clone size: .; D gene: TRBD2; V gene: TRBV7-9; CDR3 DNA: TGTGCCAGCAGCTTAGGGGGGACTACCGTTGGGAACAATGAGCAGTTCTTC; CDR3 protein: CASSLGGTTVGNNEQFF
J gene: TRBJ2-7; clone size: once; D gene: TRBD1; V gene: TRBV28; CDR3 DNA: TGTGCCAGCAGTTCGGGACAGTCCTACGAGCAGTACTTC; CDR3 protein: CASSSGQSYEQYF
J gene: TRBJ2-1; clone size: .; D gene: TRBD2; V gene: TRBV18; CDR3 DNA: TGTGCCAGCTCAGTACTTGGACTAGCTGGCAATGAGCAGTTCTTC; CDR3 protein: CASSVLGLAGNEQFF